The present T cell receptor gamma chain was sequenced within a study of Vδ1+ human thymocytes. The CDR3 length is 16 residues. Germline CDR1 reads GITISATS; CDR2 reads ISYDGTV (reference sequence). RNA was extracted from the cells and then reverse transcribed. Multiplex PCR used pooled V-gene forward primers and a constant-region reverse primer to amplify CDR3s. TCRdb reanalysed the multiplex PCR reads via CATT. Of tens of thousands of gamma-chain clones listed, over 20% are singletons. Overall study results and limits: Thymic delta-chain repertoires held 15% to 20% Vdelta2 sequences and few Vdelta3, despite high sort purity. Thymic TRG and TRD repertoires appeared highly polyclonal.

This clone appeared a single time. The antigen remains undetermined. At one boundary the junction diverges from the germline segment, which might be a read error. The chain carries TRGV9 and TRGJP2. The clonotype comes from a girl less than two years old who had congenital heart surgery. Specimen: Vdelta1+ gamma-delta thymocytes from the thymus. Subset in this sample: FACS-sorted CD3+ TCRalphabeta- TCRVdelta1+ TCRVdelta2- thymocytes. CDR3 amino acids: CALWEVGNSSDWIETF. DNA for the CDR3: TGTGCCTTGTGGGAGGTGGGAAATAGTAGTGATTGGATCGAGACGTTT.